The 5 T cell receptor beta chains presented below share a single source sample, sequenced in a study of vaccination effects on CD4 cells after COVID-19. No antigen is known for these receptors. Antigen-specific CD4+ T cell clonotypes were called by their expansion after viral peptide-pool culture in ViraFEST. When less than 11 days of culture had elapsed, CD4+ T cells were isolated. Everyone in the study got two shots of either the BNT162b2 or mRNA-1273 vaccine. Clones were read by immunoSEQ multiplex PCR, and TCRdb kept only the in-frame ones, dropping some. The data hold approximately 61,000 clones, with around 78% observed a single time. The material sequenced was CD4+ T cells from PBMCs cultured with HCoV-229E spike peptides, taken after COVID-19 vaccination. Every receptor here comes from a human donor who received a COVID-19 vaccine.

V and J are TRBV6-1 and TRBJ2-3; TRBD1 agrees at 7 bases. J lost 4 bases, V lost 4 bases, and 11 bases had no gene match. Germline V lookup: CDR1 MNHNS, CDR2 SASEGT. The CDR3 consists of 16 residues. The CDR3: CASSGYRGSHPDTQYF. The CDR3, as DNA: TGTGCCAGCAGTGGGTACAGGGGCTCCCATCCAGATACGCAGTATTTT.

The gene calls are TRBV5-1 and TRBJ2-5, with D unresolved. Trimming removed 3 bases from V and 4 bases from J, with 22 bases in between. Germline V gives CDR1 SGHRS, CDR2 YFSETQ. CDR3 length: 17 amino acids. The CDR3 coding sequence is TGCGCCAGCAGCTCGGTCCTCGAAGGGTCGGATTCAGAGACCCAGTACTTC. Translation gives CASSSVLEGSDSETQYF.

The rearrangement uses TRBV11-3 and TRBJ2-7, with 7 bases identical to TRBD1. This CDR3 has 15 amino acids. Germline CDR1 and CDR2: SGHNT and YENEEA. Trimming at V came to 4 bases and at J to 4 bases, leaving 10 bases not matched to a gene. CDR3 in DNA: TGTGCCAGCAGCTCCTGGGACAGTAGGCCTTACGAGCAGTACGTC. It translates to CASSSWDSRPYEQYV.

This clone was observed a few times. This chain links TRBV11-2 with TRBJ2-3, with D perhaps given as TRBD1 or TRBD2 (6 bases each). Trimming took off 5 bases at V and 3 bases at J, with 15 bases between the two ends. The CDR3 is 15 residues long. CDR1 is SGHAT and CDR2 is FQNNGV in the germline V gene. CDR3 protein: CASSLGGRETDTQYF. The CDR3 coding sequence is TGTGCCAGCAGCCTCGGGGGCCGGGAGACAGATACGCAGTATTTT. Filled out from reference TRBV11-2 and TRBJ2-3, the complete variable domain reads EAGVAQSPRYKIIEKRQSVAFWCNPISGHATLYWYQQILGQGPKLLIQFQNNGVVDDSQLPKDRFSAERLKGVDSTLKIQPAKLEDSAVYLCASSLGGRETDTQYFGPGTRLTVL.

The V gene is TRBV7-8, the J gene TRBJ2-7, with D possibly TRBD2 on 6 matching bases. V was cut by 6 bases and J by 1 base, with 10 bases left in between. Germline values: CDR1 SGHVS, CDR2 FQNEAQ. This CDR3 is 13 amino acids long. The CDR3 DNA follows: TGTGCCAGCAGTGCGGGACCGTCCTACGAGCAGTACGTC. This translates into CASSAGPSYEQYV.